The source of this TCR beta chain is a study of lymphopenia after photon versus proton radiotherapy. Sequencing was performed with immunoSEQ multiplex PCR; in TCRdb, only in-frame clones are kept and a portion is missing. The sample carries 53,000 or so clones, 83% recorded once. As for this clone: Its cognate antigen is unknown.

CDR1 SNHLY and CDR2 FYNNEI come from the germline V gene. V was clipped by 6 bases and J by 3 bases; unmatched bases: 5. The CDR3 runs 15 residues. Study results and limitations: Post-nadir diversity loss with photons came from oligoclonal expansion, particularly CD8+ Temra cells.

The sample here was peripheral blood, taken from a patient treated with photon-based radiotherapy. This chain links TRBV2 with TRBJ2-1; 10 bases match TRBD2. This receptor was taken from a middle-aged man with gastric cancer. The CDR3, as DNA: TGTGCCAGCAGCCAGCGGGAGGGGAGCTACAATGAGCAGTTCTTC. This codes for CASSQREGSYNEQFF.